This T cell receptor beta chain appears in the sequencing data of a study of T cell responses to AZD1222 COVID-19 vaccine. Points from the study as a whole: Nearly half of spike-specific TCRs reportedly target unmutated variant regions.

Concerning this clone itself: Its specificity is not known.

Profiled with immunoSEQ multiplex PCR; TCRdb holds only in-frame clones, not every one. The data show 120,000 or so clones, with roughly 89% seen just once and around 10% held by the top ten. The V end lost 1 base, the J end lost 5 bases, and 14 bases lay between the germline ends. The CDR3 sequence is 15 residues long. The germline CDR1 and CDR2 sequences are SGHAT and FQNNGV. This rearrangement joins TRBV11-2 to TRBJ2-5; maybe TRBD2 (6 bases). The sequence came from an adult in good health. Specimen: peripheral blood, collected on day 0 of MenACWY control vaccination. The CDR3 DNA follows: TGTGCCAGCAGCTTAGGGCGGCGGGGAAGCGAGACCCAGTACTTC. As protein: CASSLGRRGSETQYF.